A selection of T cell receptor beta chains follows, all from one sample in a study of T cells in Graves' hyperthyroidism and ophthalmopathy. MiXCR, applied by TCRdb to the multiplex PCR reads, yields one record per CDR3 protein. The sample has some 760,000 distinct CDR3 sequences; around 15% are singletons. What was sequenced was blood. These receptors came from a woman younger than 35 with Graves' hyperthyroidism. The CDR3 runs from the conserved cysteine through the conserved F or W. The order of the fields is D gene, clone size, J gene, V gene, CDR3 DNA, CDR3 protein. A D gene is named only where the DNA matches it firmly. For some rows the clone size is stated as once, few or many, or as a class when expanded; others skip it.

>.|few|TRBJ1-1|TRBV5-1
TGCGCCAGCAGCTTAGGTGGGGTAGGGCCAGGGACTGAAGCTTTCTTT
CASSLGGVGPGTEAFF
>.|few|TRBJ2-7|TRBV4-2
TGTGCCAGCAGCCAACAGGGACTGAACTACGAGCAGTACTTC
CASSQQGLNYEQYF
>TRBD2|many|TRBJ2-7|TRBV7-2
TGTGCCAGCAGCTTACATAGCGGGACGATTTCCTACGAGCAGTACTTC
CASSLHSGTISYEQYF
>.|few|TRBJ2-2|TRBV7-9
TGTGCCAGCAGCTTAGCGCTCGGACCTGGGGAGCTGTTTTTT
CASSLALGPGELFF
>TRBD1|few|TRBJ1-5|TRBV20-1
TGCAGTGCCCGTGGACAGGGGATACAGCCCCAGCATTTT
CSARGQGIQPQHF
>.|many|TRBJ2-1|TRBV30
TGTGCCGGAAGCGGAGTCTCCTACAATGAGCAGTTCTTC
CAGSGVSYNEQFF
>TRBD2|.|TRBJ2-5|TRBV12-5
TGTGCTAGTGGTTTGGTACGGGGCCGGGGGGGGACCCAGTACTTC
CASGLVRGRGGTQYF
>.|few|TRBJ1-3|TRBV5-1
TGCGCCAGCAGCGAGCCTTCTGGAAACACCATATATTTT
CASSEPSGNTIYF
>.|.|TRBJ2-1|TRBV4-2
TGTGCCAGCAGCCAAGAACTGGTGACTAGTTACTACAATGAGCAGTTCTTC
CASSQELVTSYYNEQFF
>TRBD2|many|TRBJ2-3|TRBV6-1
TGTGCCAGCAGTGACCTCGGGGGGGATACGCAGTATTTT
CASSDLGGDTQYF
>.|few|TRBJ1-6|TRBV28
TGTGCCAGCAGTTTACTATCTACGGGCTATAATTCACCCCTCCACTTT
CASSLLSTGYNSPLHF
>.|many|TRBJ1-4|TRBV3-1
TGTGCCAGCAGCCAAAAGTCAGGGGAGCGGACTAATGAAAAACTGTTTTTT
CASSQKSGERTNEKLFF
>TRBD2|few|TRBJ2-3|TRBV4-1
TGCGCCAGCAGCCAAGTGGGCCGCAGGGCGGGAGAAAATACGCAGTATTTT
CASSQVGRRAGENTQYF
>TRBD2|few|TRBJ2-3|TRBV14
TGTGCCAGCAGCCCCCGGGACTACAGGATAGAGGCAGATACGCAGTATTTT
CASSPRDYRIEADTQYF
>.|many|TRBJ2-7|TRBV7-2
TGTGCCAGCAGCTTAGAGAGGGGGTGGGAGCGAGACCGGTCCTACGAGCAGTACTTC
CASSLERGWERDRSYEQYF
>.|many|TRBJ2-1|TRBV2
TGTGCCAGCAGAGTGCAGGGGGGCACCTACAATGAGCAGTTCTTC
CASRVQGGTYNEQFF
>.|.|TRBJ2-6|TRBV4-1
TGCGCCAGCAGCCCCCAGGAGGCGGGCAGTGGGCTTGCCTCTGGGGCCAACGTCCTGACTTTC
CASSPQEAGSGLASGANVLTF
>TRBD2|many|TRBJ2-3|TRBV20-1
TGCAGTGCTAGAGACCCGAGGACTAGGTTGGGCACAGATACGCAGTATTTT
CSARDPRTRLGTDTQYF
>TRBD1|.|TRBJ2-6|TRBV27
TGTGCCAGCAGTTTGGTGGACAGGGGGGCCTTCGGCGGATTCTCTGGGGCCAACGTCCTGACTTTC
CASSLVDRGAFGGFSGANVLTF
>.|many|TRBJ2-3|TRBV27
TGTGCCAGCGCCCCAGTTCGGGTAGATACGCAGTATTTT
CASAPVRVDTQYF
>.|few|TRBJ1-1|TRBV30
TGTGCCTGGAGTAGGGTCGGGCTAGTGGCTTTCTTT
CAWSRVGLVAFF
>TRBD2|few|TRBJ2-3|TRBV20-1
TGCAGTGCTGGACTAGCGGGAGAGGGAGATACGCAGTATTTT
CSAGLAGEGDTQYF
>TRBD2|.|TRBJ2-3|TRBV24-1
TGTGCCACCAGTGATTCGTTAGCGGGAGAACTGTATTTT
CATSDSLAGELYF
>TRBD1|once|TRBJ1-4|TRBV25-1
TGTGCCAGCAGCTTTGGACAGGTTGGAAAACTGTTTTTT
CASSFGQVGKLFF
>TRBD2|many|TRBJ2-1|TRBV6-2/TRBV6-3
TGTGCCAGCAGACCTCTAGCGGGAGGGGGCAATGAGCAGTTCTTC
CASRPLAGGGNEQFF
>.|few|TRBJ1-1|TRBV9
TGTGCCAGCAGCGCGGCCAAGCCCACTGAAGCTTTCTTT
CASSAAKPTEAFF
>.|.|TRBJ2-2|TRBV11-3
TGTGCCAGCAGCCCCTTTGCATGGGACGTGGACACCGGGGAGCTGTTTTTT
CASSPFAWDVDTGELFF
>.|many|TRBJ2-1|TRBV11-2
TGTGCCAGCAGCGTCGGAGCTAGCTACAATGAGCAGTTCTTC
CASSVGASYNEQFF
>.|.|TRBJ2-1|TRBV27
TGTGCCAGCGGATCAACTAGATATGAGCAGTTCTTC
CASGSTRYEQFF
>.|.|TRBJ2-3|TRBV6-2/TRBV6-3
TGTGCCAGCAGTGACCTCACCCCAGATACGCAGTATTTT
CASSDLTPDTQYF
>.|few|TRBJ1-5|TRBV6-2/TRBV6-3
TGTGCCAGCAGGGCCGGACGTTATCAGCCCCAGCATTTT
CASRAGRYQPQHF
>TRBD1|.|TRBJ2-7|TRBV19
TGTGCCAGTAGTAGGGGGGACAGGATGAGCTCCTACGAGCAGTACTTC
CASSRGDRMSSYEQYF
>TRBD1|many|TRBJ1-3|TRBV7-8
TGTGCCAGCAGTGACAGGGCTGGAAACACCATATATTTT
CASSDRAGNTIYF
>.|.|TRBJ2-1|TRBV20-1
TGCAGTGCTAGAATTGGCGAAACCTACAATGAGCAGTTCTTC
CSARIGETYNEQFF
>.|many|TRBJ1-4|TRBV9
TGTGCCAGCAGCGTAGCCGCTAGGGGGTACGAAAAACTGTTTTTT
CASSVAARGYEKLFF
>TRBD2|.|TRBJ2-1|TRBV19
TGTGCCAGTAGTAGTCGGACTAGCGGGAGGCAATACAATGAGCAGTTCTTC
CASSSRTSGRQYNEQFF
>TRBD2|.|TRBJ2-7|TRBV10-3
TGTGCCATCAAGGCCACTCTAGCGGTCGACTACGAGCAGTACTTC
CAIKATLAVDYEQYF
>.|.|TRBJ1-3|TRBV7-9
TGTGCCAGCAGCAATCCAACCGTCTCTGGAAACACCATATATTTT
CASSNPTVSGNTIYF
>TRBD1|.|TRBJ1-4|TRBV14
TGTGCCAGCAGCCGATCCACATACAGGGGGAGTAATGAAAAACTGTTTTTT
CASSRSTYRGSNEKLFF
>.|few|TRBJ2-3|TRBV6-1
TGTGCCAGCAGCGAGGGGACGAGCACAGATACGCAGTATTTT
CASSEGTSTDTQYF
>.|many|TRBJ2-1|TRBV11-1
TGTGCCAGCAGCCCCTTGCCCCAACTAGTGGCGGGACACAATGAGCAGTTCTTC
CASSPLPQLVAGHNEQFF
>TRBD1|many|TRBJ1-1|TRBV30
TGTGCCTGGAGGGCAGACAGGGGTAGCACTGAAGCTTTCTTT
CAWRADRGSTEAFF
>.|few|TRBJ1-5|TRBV5-1
TGCGCCAGCAGCTTATCAGATTATAGCAATCAGCCCCAGCATTTT
CASSLSDYSNQPQHF
>.|few|TRBJ2-7|TRBV4-1
TGCGCCAGCAGCCAAGCCTTAGGCGAGCAGTACTTC
CASSQALGEQYF
>TRBD1|.|TRBJ1-5|TRBV5-4
TGTGCCAGCAGCGTCAGGGGGTTAAGCAATCAGCCCCAGCATTTT
CASSVRGLSNQPQHF
>TRBD2|many|TRBJ2-7|TRBV3-1
TGTGCCAGCAGCCAACGGGTAGCGGGAGAAGGTGAGCAGTACTTC
CASSQRVAGEGEQYF
>.|many|TRBJ2-2|TRBV20-1
TGCAGTGCTAGAGATGGAGCGATCAACACCGGGGAGCTGTTTTTT
CSARDGAINTGELFF
>.|few|TRBJ2-5|TRBV12-5
TGTGCTAGCACGGAGACCCAGTACTTC
CASTETQYF